These T cell receptor beta chains were read from a single sample in a study of blood T cell repertoires in COVID-19. Produced via immunoSEQ multiplex PCR; TCRdb's table is partial and in-frame only. Of 65,000 to 75,000 clones detected, 70% to 90% appear once; the ten largest clones hold approximately 4.7%. Sequencing was carried out using peripheral blood. These receptor sequences come from a man in his fifties with active COVID-19. Both conserved end residues are part of each CDR3. D genes are given only for firm matches. Size values are once, few and many counts, or a class for expanded clones, and some rows have none.

d_gene	v_gene	abundance	j_gene	CDR3nt	CDR3aa
TRBD2	TRBV24-1	-	TRBJ2-3	TGTGCCACCAGTGTGGCGGGGGGCCGTGCTAGCACAGATACGCAGTATTTT	CATSVAGGRASTDTQYF
-	TRBV4-1	-	TRBJ1-2	TGCGCCAGCAGCCAAGATCGTTTGGGCTACACCTTC	CASSQDRLGYTF
-	TRBV30	-	TRBJ1-2	TGTGCCAAGGGGCAGCCCTATGGCTACACCTTC	CAKGQPYGYTF
-	TRBV11-1	-	TRBJ1-2	TGTGCCAGCAGCTCGACGGGATATGGCTACACCTTC	CASSSTGYGYTF
-	TRBV5-1	-	TRBJ2-2	TGCGCCAGCAGCACAACCGGGACACCGAACACCGGGGAGCTGTTTTTT	CASSTTGTPNTGELFF
TRBD1	TRBV7-9	once	TRBJ1-4	TGTGCCAGCAGCTTACGGCGGACAGGGGATTTGGAAAAACTGTTTTTT	CASSLRRTGDLEKLFF
TRBD1	TRBV5-4	-	TRBJ2-7	TGTGCCAGCAGCTTGGGTTCTGCAGGGGGCTCCTACGAGCAGTACTTC	CASSLGSAGGSYEQYF
-	TRBV5-1	-	TRBJ1-2	TGCGCCAGCAGCTTGAATTCGCCAGGGCAAGGCTACACCTTC	CASSLNSPGQGYTF
-	TRBV9	-	TRBJ2-1	TGTGCCAGCAGCGGGAGAGGTAAAAATGAGCAGTTCTTC	CASSGRGKNEQFF
-	TRBV30	once	TRBJ1-5	TGTGCCTGGAACAGCGGGAGGGGGTCAAATCAGCCCCAGCATTTT	CAWNSGRGSNQPQHF
TRBD1	TRBV28	-	TRBJ1-5	TGTGCCGTACAGCTGGACAGGGTGGGGGGCAATCAGCCCCAGCATTTT	CAVQLDRVGGNQPQHF
TRBD1	TRBV6-5	-	TRBJ2-7	TGTGCCAGCAGTTACTCGGGGGACAGCTCCTACGAGCAGTACTTC	CASSYSGDSSYEQYF
TRBD1	TRBV3-1/TRBV3-2	-	TRBJ2-4	TGTGCCAGCAGCCAACGGGACAGGGGAACCAAAAACATTCAGTACTTC	CASSQRDRGTKNIQYF
-	TRBV7-9	-	TRBJ1-3	TGTGCCAGCAACAACCCGGGACTCTCTGGAAACACCATATATTTT	CASNNPGLSGNTIYF
TRBD1	TRBV28	-	TRBJ1-6	TGTGCCAGCAATTCCGAGACAGGGTACACGAGCTCCTATAATTCACCCCTCCACTTT	CASNSETGYTSSYNSPLHF
-	TRBV6-5	-	TRBJ2-7	TGTGCCAGCAGGGACGGGGGAGACCGCTACGAGCAGTACTTC	CASRDGGDRYEQYF
TRBD2	TRBV5-1	once	TRBJ2-1	TGCGCCAGCAGCTTGGATAGCGGGGCTTACAATGAGCAGTTCTTC	CASSLDSGAYNEQFF
TRBD1	TRBV12-5	-	TRBJ1-5	TGTGCTAGTGGTCCCAAGGACAGGGAGGACCAGCCCCAGCATTTT	CASGPKDREDQPQHF
-	TRBV2	-	TRBJ2-3	TGTGCCAGCAGTGAAATTTTCGCAGGCACAGATACGCAGTATTTT	CASSEIFAGTDTQYF
-	TRBV14	few	TRBJ1-1	TGTGCCAGCAGCCCGACCGACAGGATGAACACTGAAGCTTTCTTT	CASSPTDRMNTEAFF
-	TRBV7-2	-	TRBJ1-5	TGTGCCAGCAGCTTAGCTCCTAGAGGAAGCAATCAGCCCCAGCATTTT	CASSLAPRGSNQPQHF
TRBD1	TRBV6-6	-	TRBJ1-6	TGTGCCAGCATAGGACAGGGGGCGACGACACCCCTCCACTTT	CASIGQGATTPLHF
-	TRBV29-1	-	TRBJ2-3	TGCAGCGTTGGAGTAGCGATAAGCACAGATACGCAGTATTTT	CSVGVAISTDTQYF
TRBD2	TRBV7-3	-	TRBJ2-7	TGTGCCAGCAGCTTAGTGATGGCGGGAGGGTTCGAGCAGTACTTC	CASSLVMAGGFEQYF
TRBD2	TRBV5-1	-	TRBJ2-7	TGCGCCAGCAGCTTGGCGCCTAGCGGGGGGGGCTACGAGCAGTACTTC	CASSLAPSGGGYEQYF
TRBD1	TRBV5-1	once	TRBJ1-1	TGCGCCAGCAGCTTGGGGGGACAGTGGCAGTCTTCTTTCTTT	CASSLGGQWQSSFF
TRBD2	TRBV11-3	-	TRBJ2-5	TGTGCCAGCAGCCGAAGGACTAGCGGAAGCCAAGAGACCCAGTACTTC	CASSRRTSGSQETQYF
TRBD2	TRBV15	-	TRBJ2-1	TGTGCCACCAGCAGAGGGACTAGCGGAATCAATGAGCAGTTCTTC	CATSRGTSGINEQFF
TRBD1	TRBV5-5	-	TRBJ1-6	TGTGCCAGCAGCTTGGCGCCAGGGGGGTATTCACCCCTCCACTTT	CASSLAPGGYSPLHF
TRBD1	TRBV5-1	-	TRBJ1-1	TGCGCCAGCAGCTTTTTGTCGGGCAGGGGGCGCGGCACTGAAGCTTTCTTT	CASSFLSGRGRGTEAFF
TRBD2	TRBV5-1	-	TRBJ2-3	TGCGCCAGCAGCTTTCTAGCGGGAGACCCCACAGATACGCAGTATTTT	CASSFLAGDPTDTQYF
TRBD2	TRBV20-1	-	TRBJ2-3	TGCAGTGCTAGTCTACGGGAGGGCGGCGGAGATACGCAGTATTTT	CSASLREGGGDTQYF